The 23 T cell receptor beta chains in this list originate from one sample, sequenced in a study of regulatory T cells in long-lasting Graves disease (dated by TCRdb to the early 2020s). Preparation of the library involved multiplex PCR. Sequencing relied on an Illumina HiSeq 4000. iRepertoire HTBI primers and Arm-PCR amplification of CDR3 regions were used to construct TCR beta libraries. TCRdb reworked the public reads: Q25 trimming with fastp, MiXCR clone assembly, productive beta chains retained. Duplicate CDR3 protein sequences are folded into a single record with the most common DNA and genes. The sample yields under 300,000 distinct CDR3 sequences; over 20% were counted once. The ten largest clones take up around 13% of the sample. Per the publication, the time point label means: newly diagnosed GD, antithyroid drugs for less than 3 months. For both TCR sequencing and RNA sequencing, RNA was extracted from PBMCs using TRIzol.

Sequencing used peripheral blood mononuclear cells (PBMCs), obtained at new diagnosis, from a patient treated with antithyroid drugs. The receptor source for this set is a female donor with Graves disease.

The V gene is TRBV4-3, the J gene TRBJ2-7, with 7 bases aligning to TRBD1. J was trimmed by 1 base and V by 2 bases; bases with no gene match: 8. This CDR3 has 16 amino acids. Looked up from germline, CDR1 is LGHNA and CDR2 is YSLEER. CDR3: CASSQQYRGWSYEQYF. For the CDR3, the DNA is TGCGCCAGCAGCCAACAATACAGGGGTTGGTCCTACGAGCAGTACTTC.

In this sample, this clonotype turned up many times. The V and J genes are TRBV5-1 and TRBJ2-7; 10 bases line up with TRBD1. Germline V gives CDR1 SGHRS, CDR2 YFSETQ. V dropped 6 bases and J dropped 1; count of bases not matched to a gene: 4. The CDR3 consists of 14 residues. DNA of the CDR3: TGCGCCAGCACCGCGGACAGGGGGTCCTACGAGCAGTACTTC. It translates to CASTADRGSYEQYF.

This clonotype was seen many times. The V call is TRBV20-1, the J call TRBJ2-7, with 7 bases that match TRBD1. The trim removed 6 bases at V and 7 bases at J, leaving 15 bases unmatched. The CDR3 runs 14 residues. In germline, CDR1 is DFQATT, CDR2 SNEGSKA (reference sequence). The CDR3 DNA sequence: TGCAGTGCCATTCCGGACAGGCCGTCTGAGGAGCAGTACTTC. It codes for CSAIPDRPSEEQYF.

This clonotype was found many times. The chain couples TRBV24-1 to TRBJ1-2; weak D call: TRBD1 (6 bases). V was pared by 6 bases and J by 8 bases, with 12 bases between. This CDR3 spans 12 amino acids. Germline lookup yields CDR1 KGHDR and CDR2 SFDVKD. DNA for the CDR3: TGTGCCACCAGTCGGGGGGCGTGGGGCTACACCTTC. Translating it yields CATSRGAWGYTF.

This clonotype was seen repeatedly, ten times or more. The chain recombines TRBV5-5 with TRBJ2-5; TRBD1 matches 7 bases. The germline gives CDR1 SGHKS, CDR2 YYEKEE (reference sequence). This CDR3 spans 17 amino acids. J gave up 0 bases and V 3 bases, and 11 bases lay outside the gene matches. CDR3 sequence reads: CASSWTRQGKYQETQYF. As DNA, the CDR3 is TGTGCCAGCAGCTGGACCAGACAGGGAAAGTACCAAGAGACCCAGTACTTC.

This clonotype has at least ten counts. The chain recombines TRBV3-1 with TRBJ1-2, with 7 positions matching TRBD1. CDR1 and CDR2 from the germline V gene are LGHDT and YNNKEL (reference sequence). This CDR3 has 16 amino acids. V was pared by 0 bases and J by 3 bases, with 7 bases of the junction left unmatched. This CDR3 is CASSQDGQGGDYGYTF. For the CDR3, the DNA is TGTGCCAGCAGCCAAGACGGGCAGGGGGGCGACTATGGCTACACCTTC.

This clonotype showed up many times. This sequence joins TRBV5-6 and TRBJ2-3, with 8 bases matching TRBD2. The CDR3 runs to 17 residues. Germline assignment: CDR1 SGHDT and CDR2 YYEEEE. V dropped 1 base and J dropped 4; count of bases not matched to a gene: 11. CDR3 nucleotides: TGTGCCAGCAGCTTGCTTATCGGGGGGGGCATGTCAGATACGCAGTATTTT. It encodes CASSLLIGGGMSDTQYF.

Concerning this clonotype itself: It differs at one base from a far larger clone, so likely a read error. The chain couples TRBV28 to TRBJ2-5; the D call may be TRBD1 or TRBD2 (6 bases each). Germline CDR1 MDHEN, CDR2 SYDVKM. There are 14 residues in the CDR3. The V and J ends lost 2 bases and 11 bases respectively, with 18 bases between them. The CDR3 region has the DNA TGTGCCAGCAGTTTAATCGGGGGCTACAATGAGCAGTACTTC. Protein sequence: CASSLIGGYNEQYF.

This clonotype was observed many times. The chain joins TRBV2 to TRBJ2-7; no clear D gene. The CDR3 length is 12 residues. V gave up 4 bases and J gave up 7 bases, with 11 bases separating them. Germline V CDR1 and CDR2: SNHLY, FYNNEI. DNA for the CDR3: TGTGCCAGCAGTGGCGACGCCGGAGAGCAGTACTTC. Protein sequence: CASSGDAGEQYF.

The V call is TRBV11-1, the J call TRBJ2-3; TRBD1 matches at 7 bases. Germline loops: CDR1 SGHAT, CDR2 FQDESV (reference sequence). The junction had 11 bases not matched to a gene; V was cut back by 6 bases and J by 2 bases. CDR3 length equals 16 residues. Here the CDR3 reads CASSDSGKGATDTQYF. The CDR3 region has the DNA TGTGCCAGCAGTGATTCGGGGAAGGGGGCCACAGATACGCAGTATTTT.

This clonotype was observed many times. J is TRBJ2-3 and V is TRBV11-3, with D possibly being TRBD2 (5 bases). The CDR3 is made up of 16 amino acids. V dropped 4 bases and J dropped 1 base, with 15 bases sitting between them. CDR1 is SGHNT, CDR2 YENEEA, per germline. CDR3 nucleotides: TGTGCCAGCAGCTCTCCGCCTTCGGAGGGCACAGATACGCAGTATTTT. As protein: CASSSPPSEGTDTQYF.

This clonotype came up many times. This chain connects TRBV4-2 to TRBJ2-2; D possibly matches TRBD1 or TRBD2 (5 bases each). CDR3 size: 17 residues. CDR1 is LGHNA and CDR2 is YNFKEQ in the germline V gene. Trimming removed 0 bases at V and 0 bases at J, with 11 bases between. DNA of the CDR3: TGTGCCAGCAGCCAAGATACCGGGGCCGCGAACACCGGGGAGCTGTTTTTT. Encoded protein: CASSQDTGAANTGELFF.

The J gene is TRBJ2-1, the V gene TRBV6-1; unclear D gene. The length of the CDR3 is 12 residues. V lost 6 bases, J lost 9 bases, and 12 bases lay in between. The germline V gene encodes CDR1 MNHNS and CDR2 SASEGT. This CDR3 reads CASSLQGFEQFF. CDR3 DNA sequence: TGTGCCAGCAGCTTACAAGGGTTTGAGCAGTTCTTC.

This clonotype came up a few times. This clone may be a read error of a much larger clone one base away. V is TRBV12-3 or TRBV12-4 and J is TRBJ2-1; D may be TRBD2 (6 bases). The CDR3 length is 13 residues. The CDR3 DNA reads TGTGCCTGCAGCCCGGGGGAGAGGGATGAGCAGTTCTTC. This gives the protein CACSPGERDEQFF.

About this clonotype itself: This likely traces to a read error, being one base from a far larger clone. V usage is TRBV27 and J usage is TRBJ2-5; D not resolved. Matching the DNA end better, TRBJ2-7 makes the J call doubtful. Germline V gene sequence: CDR1 MNHEY, CDR2 SMNVEV (reference sequence). The CDR3 is 14 amino acids. The CDR3 spells CASSRAASSHEQYF. The CDR3 nucleotides read TGTGCCAGCAGTAGGGCGGCCAGCTCCCACGAGCAGTACTTC.

The chain couples TRBV20-1 to TRBJ2-1; TRBD2 matches at 11 bases. The CDR3 covers 14 residues. Germline values: CDR1 DFQATT, CDR2 SNEGSKA (reference sequence). The V and J ends lost 5 bases and 4 bases, in that order; junction bases with no gene match: 4. This CDR3 reads CSAETSGDYNEQFF. The CDR3, as DNA: TGCAGTGCTGAGACTAGCGGGGATTACAATGAGCAGTTCTTC.

This clonotype was seen ten or more times. This chain joins TRBV6-1 and TRBJ1-1; D call uncertain. The V and J ends lost 6 bases and 2 bases respectively, with 10 bases between them. Looked up from germline, CDR1 is MNHNS and CDR2 is SASEGT. This CDR3 region has 13 residues. CDR3 amino acids: CASRNFGNTEAFF. In DNA form, the CDR3 reads TGTGCCAGCAGAAATTTTGGCAACACTGAAGCTTTCTTT.

At least ten counts were recorded for this clonotype. V and J are TRBV19 and TRBJ2-7; the D is unclear. CDR3 length equals 13 residues. Germline V gene sequence: CDR1 LNHDA, CDR2 SQIVND (reference sequence). CDR3: CDSGSDSSYEQYF. The CDR3 DNA follows: TGTGACTCTGGCAGCGATAGCTCCTACGAGCAGTACTTC. Together with reference TRBV19 and TRBJ2-7, the CDR3 gives the full variable domain: DGGITQSPKYLFRKEGQNVTLSCEQNLNHDAMYWYRQDPGQGLRLIYYSQIVNDFQKGDIAEGYSVSREKKESFPLTVTSAQKNPTAFYLCDSGSDSSYEQYFGPGTRLTVT.

This clonotype was detected many times. The J gene is TRBJ2-7, the V gene TRBV11-2; D remains unclear. CDR3 length equals 12 residues. Germline assignment: CDR1 SGHAT and CDR2 FQNNGV. Trimming took 5 bases from V and 5 from J, leaving 10 bases between them. In nucleotides, the CDR3 is TGTGCCAGCAGCCACGTCCAGAACGAGCAGTACTTC. It translates to CASSHVQNEQYF. Based on the CDR3 plus reference TRBV11-2 and TRBJ2-7, the full variable domain is EAGVAQSPRYKIIEKRQSVAFWCNPISGHATLYWYQQILGQGPKLLIQFQNNGVVDDSQLPKDRFSAERLKGVDSTLKIQPAKLEDSAVYLCASSHVQNEQYFGPGTRLTVT.

This clonotype has more than one count but fewer than ten. This chain links TRBV19 with TRBJ2-3; D not certain. With 3 bases removed from V and 1 base from J, the gap between germline ends came to 5 bases. The germline V gene encodes CDR1 LNHDA and CDR2 SQIVND (reference sequence). The CDR3 has 13 amino acids. DNA of the CDR3: TGTGCCAGTAGTATTCCAGGCACAGATACGCAGTATTTT. Translated, it gives CASSIPGTDTQYF. The complete variable domain, with remaining parts taken from reference TRBV19 and TRBJ2-3, reads DGGITQSPKYLFRKEGQNVTLSCEQNLNHDAMYWYRQDPGQGLRLIYYSQIVNDFQKGDIAEGYSVSREKKESFPLTVTSAQKNPTAFYLCASSIPGTDTQYFGPGTRLTVL.

Note on this clonotype: It is likely a read error: a sequence one base away is far more abundant. This rearrangement joins TRBV11-2 to TRBJ2-1; the D gene is possibly TRBD2 (5 bases). Trimming removed 5 bases from V and 10 bases from J, with 15 bases in between. The CDR3 contains 13 residues. Germline V gene data show CDR1 as SGHAT and CDR2 as FQNNGV. CDR3 residues: CASSQEDHYEQFF. The CDR3 DNA reads TGTGCCAGCAGCCAGGAGGATCACTACGAGCAGTTCTTC.

This clonotype was counted at least ten times. CDR3 in amino acids: CASSGTSGYNEQFF. DNA of the CDR3: TGTGCCAGCAGCGGGACTAGCGGTTACAATGAGCAGTTCTTC. The genes are TRBV6-2 or TRBV6-3 and TRBJ2-1, with 11 bases aligning to TRBD2. V shed 6 bases, J shed 4 bases, and the junction held 2 bases outside the gene matches. The germline V gene has CDR1 MNHEY and CDR2 SVGEGT. The CDR3 totals 14 residues.

This clonotype was observed many times. The V call is TRBV28, the J call TRBJ2-1; 8 nucleotides line up with TRBD2. Germline V gene lookup returns CDR1 MDHEN and CDR2 SYDVKM. V was clipped by 7 bases and J by 4 bases; unmatched bases: 3. This CDR3 spans 13 amino acids. The CDR3 nucleotides read TGTGCCAGCATCGGCGGGGGGTACAATGAGCAGTTCTTC. Translating gives CASIGGGYNEQFF.